This is a list of T cell receptor beta chains from one sample in a study of OX40 agonist ivuxolimab in advanced cancers. The repertoire was sequenced with immunoSEQ multiplex PCR; TCRdb's copy has only in-frame clones and lacks some. The table has 60,000 or so clones, roughly 84% seen once. Sequencing was performed on CD4+ or CD8+ T cells sorted from blood, taken in a trial of the OX40 agonist ivuxolimab. These receptors came from an adult with an advanced solid tumor such as melanoma, head and neck, liver or kidney cancer. Both conserved end residues are part of each CDR3. The order of the fields is J gene, D gene, V gene, CDR3 protein. A D gene is named only where the DNA matches it firmly.

TRBJ1-2,TRBD1,TRBV5-4,CASSLPRTGDGYTF
TRBJ2-1,NA,TRBV14,CASGRGGEQFF
TRBJ2-3,NA,TRBV30,CAWSLEGGWNTQYF
TRBJ2-7,NA,TRBV4-2,CASSQSFQGSYEQYF
TRBJ2-5,NA,TRBV7-9,CASSLGGSSGTQYF
TRBJ2-5,NA,TRBV6-6,CASSYRETQYF
TRBJ1-1,TRBD1,TRBV7-2,CASSGQGGGVTEAFF
TRBJ2-1,TRBD2,TRBV5-5,CASSLGTSIREQFF
TRBJ2-7,TRBD2,TRBV10-3,CAIRALAGGPHEQYF
TRBJ1-1,NA,TRBV6-6,CASSPGANTEAFF
TRBJ2-7,NA,TRBV11-2,CASSLAGLDEQYF
TRBJ1-4,TRBD1,TRBV5-1,CASSPQRTGGAGKLFF
TRBJ2-5,NA,TRBV7-7,CASSSDRQETQYF
TRBJ1-2,TRBD1,TRBV27,CASSFSGQGRRTF
TRBJ1-2,TRBD1,TRBV5-4,CASSPGQGSYGYTF
TRBJ2-7,NA,TRBV9,CASSVAPVGEQYF
TRBJ2-7,TRBD1,TRBV5-1,CASSPSLGQGAYEQYF
TRBJ1-1,TRBD1,TRBV10-2,CASMRQGLPFF
TRBJ1-2,TRBD1,TRBV7-9,CASSLGGQGFLGYTF
TRBJ1-1,NA,TRBV7-9,CASSSSNNLLNTEAFF
TRBJ2-2,NA,TRBV6-5,CASIRLAADGELFF
TRBJ2-1,NA,TRBV11-3,CASSPRGASYNEQFF
TRBJ1-5,NA,TRBV15,CATSRDPGITQPQHF
TRBJ2-1,NA,TRBV5-1,CASSSAPGNEQFF
TRBJ2-3,NA,TRBV10-1,CASRLTLGPTDTQYF
TRBJ2-7,TRBD1,TRBV7-2,CASSRQGANPYEQYF
NA,NA,TRBV12-5,CASGLSGNSYEQYF
TRBJ2-3,TRBD2,TRBV11-3,CASSLGSGGGDTQYF
TRBJ1-4,NA,TRBV19,CASKRAGAGANEKLFF
TRBJ2-2,NA,TRBV4-2,CASSQGVDFRDTGELFF
TRBJ2-3,TRBD2,TRBV11-2,CASSPGLDPSADTQYF
TRBJ2-7,NA,TRBV4-2,CASSLGRDYEQYF
TRBJ1-2,NA,TRBV7-8,CASSLGQGGAYGYTF
TRBJ2-3,TRBD2,TRBV30,CAWSVGGREDTQYF
TRBJ2-4,TRBD2,TRBV6-5,CASSYSGEGAKNIQYF
TRBJ1-5,NA,TRBV7-2,CASSLAGDSNQPQHF
TRBJ2-1,TRBD1,TRBV18,CASSPNDRARYNEQFF
TRBJ2-5,NA,TRBV19,CASSPTLFLAQETQYF
TRBJ1-5,TRBD1,TRBV2,CASRGTGDQPQHF
TRBJ2-1,NA,TRBV7-8,CASSLAEWNQAGNEQFF
TRBJ2-3,NA,TRBV28,CASSLPGVGTDTQYF
TRBJ2-5,NA,TRBV5-1,CASSLAWEETQYF
TRBJ2-7,NA,TRBV19,CASSYRISYEQYF
TRBJ2-3,NA,TRBV7-2,CASSLTWWSTDTQYF
TRBJ2-1,TRBD1,TRBV7-2,CASSLRQGSYNEQFF
TRBJ2-2,TRBD1,TRBV2,CASRGTGGAGELFF
TRBJ2-3,TRBD1,TRBV5-1,CASSADRARDTQYF
TRBJ2-7,NA,TRBV5-6,CASSLGPLTLASINYEQYF
TRBJ2-3,NA,TRBV28,CASSETAYTDTQYF